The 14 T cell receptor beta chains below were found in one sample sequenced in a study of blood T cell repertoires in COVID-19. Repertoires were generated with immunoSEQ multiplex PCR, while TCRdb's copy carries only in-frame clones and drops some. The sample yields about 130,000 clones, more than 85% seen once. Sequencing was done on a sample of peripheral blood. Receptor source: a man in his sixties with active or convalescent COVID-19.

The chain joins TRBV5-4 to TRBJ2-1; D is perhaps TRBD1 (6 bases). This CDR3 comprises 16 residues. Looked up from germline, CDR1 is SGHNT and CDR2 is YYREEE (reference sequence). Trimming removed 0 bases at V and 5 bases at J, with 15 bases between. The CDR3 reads CASSLAVTTGNNEQFF. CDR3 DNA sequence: TGTGCCAGCAGCTTGGCGGTGACTACAGGGAACAATGAGCAGTTCTTC.

CDR3 sequence (DNA): TGTGCCAGCAGCCTCACTCCAACAGGGATGGAAGAGACCCAGTACTTC. The encoded protein is CASSLTPTGMEETQYF. The chain combines TRBV5-4 with TRBJ2-5; D perhaps matches TRBD1 (6 bases). CDR1 is SGHNT, CDR2 YYREEE, per germline (reference sequence). Trimming stripped 4 bases from V and 3 bases from J, with 19 bases between. The CDR3 consists of 16 residues. Based on the CDR3 plus reference TRBV5-4 and TRBJ2-5, the full variable domain is ETGVTQSPTHLIKTRGQQVTLRCSSQSGHNTVSWYQQALGQGPQFIFQYYREEENGRGNFPPRFSGLQFPNYSSELNVNALELDDSALYLCASSLTPTGMEETQYFGPGTRLLVL.

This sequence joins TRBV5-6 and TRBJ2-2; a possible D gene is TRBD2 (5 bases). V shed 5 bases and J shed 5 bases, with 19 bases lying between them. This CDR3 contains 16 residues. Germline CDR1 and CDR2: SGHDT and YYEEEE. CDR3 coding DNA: TGTGCCAGCAGTCCGGATACGGGGAGACCTACCGGGGAGCTGTTTTTT. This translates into CASSPDTGRPTGELFF.

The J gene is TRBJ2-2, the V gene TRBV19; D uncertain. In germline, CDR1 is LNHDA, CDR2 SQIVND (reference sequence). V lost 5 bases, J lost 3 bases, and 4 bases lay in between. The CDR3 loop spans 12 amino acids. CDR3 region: CASSPYTGELFF. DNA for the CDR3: TGTGCCAGTAGTCCTTACACCGGGGAGCTGTTTTTT.

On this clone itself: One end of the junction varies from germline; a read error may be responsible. Here the CDR3 DNA reads TGCAGTGCTTCTACCGGGACTAGCGAGGTGTTC. It yields the protein CSASTGTSEVF. The chain recombines TRBV20-1 with TRBJ2-4, with 10 bases identical to TRBD2. The CDR3 totals 11 residues. Germline lookup yields CDR1 DFQATT and CDR2 SNEGSKA (reference sequence).

As DNA, the CDR3 is TGTGCCAGTGGGGACAGAACGAACTCTGGAAACACCATATATTTT. Protein product: CASGDRTNSGNTIYF. V usage is TRBV19 and J usage is TRBJ1-3; 7 nucleotides line up with TRBD1. The CDR3 length is 15 residues. V trimming: 8 bases; J trimming: 0 bases; junction bases outside the gene matches: 7. Germline V lookup: CDR1 LNHDA, CDR2 SQIVND (reference sequence). Complete variable domain (other parts from reference TRBV19 and TRBJ1-3): DGGITQSPKYLFRKEGQNVTLSCEQNLNHDAMYWYRQDPGQGLRLIYYSQIVNDFQKGDIAEGYSVSREKKESFPLTVTSAQKNPTAFYLCASGDRTNSGNTIYFGEGSWLTVV.

CDR3 in amino acids: CASSYGGVSETQYF. The CDR3 nucleotides read TGTGCCAGCAGTTACGGCGGGGTGTCTGAGACCCAGTACTTC. The V call is TRBV6-5, the J call TRBJ2-5, with a tentative D call TRBD2 (6 bases). V lost 2 bases and J lost 5, with 12 bases in between. Looked up from germline, CDR1 is MNHEY and CDR2 is SVGAGI. The CDR3 is 14 amino acids.

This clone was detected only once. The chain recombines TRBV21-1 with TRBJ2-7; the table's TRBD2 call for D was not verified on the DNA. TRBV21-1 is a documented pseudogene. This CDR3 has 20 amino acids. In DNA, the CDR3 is TGTGCCAGCAGCAAAAGGAAAAGGGGACTAGCGGTCCCATCGGAGTACGAGCAGTACTTC. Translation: CASSKRKRGLAVPSEYEQYF.

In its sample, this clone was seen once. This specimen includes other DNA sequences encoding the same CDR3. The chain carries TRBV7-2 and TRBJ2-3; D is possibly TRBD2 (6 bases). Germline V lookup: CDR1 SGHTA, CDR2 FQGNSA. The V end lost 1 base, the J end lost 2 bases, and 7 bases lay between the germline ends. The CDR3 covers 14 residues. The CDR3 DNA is TGTGCCAGCAGCTTAGGCGGGGACACAGATACGCAGTATTTT. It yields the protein CASSLGGDTDTQYF.

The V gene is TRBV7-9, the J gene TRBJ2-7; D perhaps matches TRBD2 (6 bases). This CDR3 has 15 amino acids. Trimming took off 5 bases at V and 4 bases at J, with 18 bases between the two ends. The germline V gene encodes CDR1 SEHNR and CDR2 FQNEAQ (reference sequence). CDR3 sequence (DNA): TGTGCCAGCAGCCCCCTCCGGGCCGGGGGATACGAGCAGTACTTC. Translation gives CASSPLRAGGYEQYF.

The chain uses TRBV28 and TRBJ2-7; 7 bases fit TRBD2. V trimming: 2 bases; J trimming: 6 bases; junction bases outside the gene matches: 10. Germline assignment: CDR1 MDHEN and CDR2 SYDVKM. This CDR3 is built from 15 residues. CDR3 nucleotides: TGTGCCAGCAGTTTAGCTAGCGGCGCGCGACGCGAGCAGTACTTC. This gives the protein CASSLASGARREQYF.

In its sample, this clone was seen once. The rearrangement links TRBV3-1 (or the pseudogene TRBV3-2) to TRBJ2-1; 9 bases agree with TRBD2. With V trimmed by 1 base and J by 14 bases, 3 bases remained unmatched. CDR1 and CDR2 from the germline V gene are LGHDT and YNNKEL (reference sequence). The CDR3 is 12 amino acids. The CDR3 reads CASSQGGGVEFF. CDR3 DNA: TGTGCCAGCAGCCAAGGCGGGGGGGTTGAGTTCTTC.

CDR3 residues: CASSFDRDSEAFF. The CDR3, as DNA: TGTGCCAGCAGTTTCGACAGGGACTCTGAAGCTTTCTTT. The gene calls are TRBV12-3 or TRBV12-4 and TRBJ1-1; TRBD1 aligns across 7 bases. Trimming removed 3 bases from V and 6 bases from J; junction bases left unmatched: 4. This CDR3 is 13 amino acids long.

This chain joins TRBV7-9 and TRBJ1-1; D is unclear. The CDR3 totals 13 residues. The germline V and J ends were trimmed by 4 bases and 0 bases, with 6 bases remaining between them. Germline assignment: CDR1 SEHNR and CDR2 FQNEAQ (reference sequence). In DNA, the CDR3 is TGTGCCAGCAGCTCAGAATTGAACACTGAAGCTTTCTTT. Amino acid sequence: CASSSELNTEAFF.